The sequence of this T cell receptor (beta chain) was determined in a study of post-analysis software for immune sequencing data. The CDR3 has 17 residues. Trimming took 1 base from V and 3 from J; bases not matched to a gene: 9. Germline CDR1 reads MNHEY; CDR2 reads SMNVEV (reference sequence). General study results and limits: The normalized Chao1 diversity of multiple sclerosis patients was significantly lower than that of controls. Controls showed lower frequencies than patients for roughly five TRBV segments, and TRBV5-6, TRBV5-1 and TRBV20-1 were among these.

cDNA libraries for TCR beta contained unique molecular identifiers. TCRdb re-analysed the PCR reads in MiXCR, keeping a single row per CDR3 protein. The sample contains roughly 670,000 distinct CDR3 sequences, about 60% of which appear only once. A remark on this clonotype: What it binds is unknown.

The specimen sequenced was blood. The genes are TRBV27 and TRBJ2-3; 8 bases are shared with TRBD1. The receptor's source is a girl aged 2-15 years with multiple sclerosis. The CDR3 region is CASSLWVDRGQTDTQYF. The CDR3 nucleotides read TGTGCCAGCAGTTTATGGGTAGACAGGGGACAAACAGATACGCAGTATTTT.